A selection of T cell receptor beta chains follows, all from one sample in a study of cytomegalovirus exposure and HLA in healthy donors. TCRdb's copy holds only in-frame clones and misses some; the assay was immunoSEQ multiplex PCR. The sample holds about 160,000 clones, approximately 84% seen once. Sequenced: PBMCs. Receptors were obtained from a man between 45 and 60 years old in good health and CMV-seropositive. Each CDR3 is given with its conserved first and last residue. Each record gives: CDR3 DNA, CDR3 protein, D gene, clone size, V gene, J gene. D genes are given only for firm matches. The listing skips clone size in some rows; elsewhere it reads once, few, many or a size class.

CDR3 DNA: TGTGCCAGCAGCCCACTACGGGACAATGAGCAGTTCTTC
CDR3 protein: CASSPLRDNEQFF
D gene: .
clone size: .
V gene: TRBV5-4
J gene: TRBJ2-1

CDR3 DNA: TGTGCCAGCAGGGACAATTACAATGAGCAGTTCTTC
CDR3 protein: CASRDNYNEQFF
D gene: .
clone size: .
V gene: TRBV27
J gene: TRBJ2-1

CDR3 DNA: TGTGCCAGCAGCTGGACCCGGGGCACTGAAGCTTTCTTT
CDR3 protein: CASSWTRGTEAFF
D gene: .
clone size: .
V gene: TRBV7-6
J gene: TRBJ1-1

CDR3 DNA: TGTGCCAGCAGCTTAGTTTTCCAGGGGGCTGGAAACACCATATATTTT
CDR3 protein: CASSLVFQGAGNTIYF
D gene: TRBD1
clone size: .
V gene: TRBV7-6
J gene: TRBJ1-3

CDR3 DNA: TGCGCCAGCAGCTTGGCCAAAACTAGCGGGGTGTCCTACGAGCAGTACTTC
CDR3 protein: CASSLAKTSGVSYEQYF
D gene: TRBD2
clone size: once
V gene: TRBV5-1
J gene: TRBJ2-7

CDR3 DNA: TGTGCCAGCAGTGTCACACGTGTCGGCACAGATACGCAGTATTTT
CDR3 protein: CASSVTRVGTDTQYF
D gene: .
clone size: .
V gene: TRBV6-5
J gene: TRBJ2-3

CDR3 DNA: TGTGCCACCGCCTCTAACCACGACGAGCAGTACTTC
CDR3 protein: CATASNHDEQYF
D gene: .
clone size: .
V gene: TRBV28
J gene: TRBJ2-7

CDR3 DNA: TGTGCCAGCAGCTTACAGGGGGAGAAGACAGATACGCAGTATTTT
CDR3 protein: CASSLQGEKTDTQYF
D gene: TRBD1
clone size: .
V gene: TRBV7-3
J gene: TRBJ2-3

CDR3 DNA: TGCGCCAGCAGCTTGGCTCGGTACAATGAGCAGTTCTTC
CDR3 protein: CASSLARYNEQFF
D gene: .
clone size: .
V gene: TRBV5-1
J gene: TRBJ2-1

CDR3 DNA: TGTGCCAGCAGCCAAGGGGCCCACGGGACCTACGAGCAGTACTTC
CDR3 protein: CASSQGAHGTYEQYF
D gene: .
clone size: .
V gene: TRBV14
J gene: TRBJ2-7

CDR3 DNA: TGTGCCAGCAGCTTAAACGGCGGGAGAAGCACAGATACGCAGTATTTT
CDR3 protein: CASSLNGGRSTDTQYF
D gene: TRBD2
clone size: .
V gene: TRBV7-3
J gene: TRBJ2-3

CDR3 DNA: TGTGCCAGCAGCTTCCGGGGGGGCTACGAGCAGTACTTC
CDR3 protein: CASSFRGGYEQYF
D gene: TRBD2
clone size: .
V gene: TRBV13
J gene: TRBJ2-7

CDR3 DNA: TGTGCCAGCTCACAAACCGGGATCCGGACTGAAAAACTGTTTTTT
CDR3 protein: CASSQTGIRTEKLFF
D gene: .
clone size: .
V gene: TRBV18
J gene: TRBJ1-4

CDR3 DNA: TGTGCCAGCAACTTCGATGGGGAGAGCTATGGCTACACCTTC
CDR3 protein: CASNFDGESYGYTF
D gene: .
clone size: .
V gene: TRBV9
J gene: TRBJ1-2

CDR3 DNA: TGTGCCAGCTCACCCCGACTAGCTGAGTACGAGCAGTACTTC
CDR3 protein: CASSPRLAEYEQYF
D gene: TRBD2
clone size: .
V gene: TRBV18
J gene: TRBJ2-7

CDR3 DNA: TGTGCCAGCTCTCCGAGCTCCTACAATGAGCAGTTCTTC
CDR3 protein: CASSPSSYNEQFF
D gene: .
clone size: .
V gene: TRBV18
J gene: TRBJ2-1

CDR3 DNA: TGTGCCAGCAGTTCACCCCGGACAGGGGGGGCGTACACTGAAGCTTTCTTT
CDR3 protein: CASSSPRTGGAYTEAFF
D gene: TRBD1
clone size: .
V gene: TRBV27
J gene: TRBJ1-1

CDR3 DNA: TGTGCCAGTAGCCTGATGGGGGGGGGTTTGACCACCGGGGAGCTGTTTTTT
CDR3 protein: CASSLMGGGLTTGELFF
D gene: TRBD2
clone size: .
V gene: TRBV19
J gene: TRBJ2-2

CDR3 DNA: TGTGCCAGCAGCTTACGGAGAGTAGGCGGCACAGATACGCAGTATTTT
CDR3 protein: CASSLRRVGGTDTQYF
D gene: .
clone size: .
V gene: TRBV7-2
J gene: TRBJ2-3

CDR3 DNA: TGTGCCAGCAGCTTGGCGGGAGGGCCTAAGATAACGCAGTATTTT
CDR3 protein: CASSLAGGPKITQYF
D gene: TRBD2
clone size: .
V gene: TRBV7-2
J gene: TRBJ2-3

CDR3 DNA: TGTGCCAGCAGCTTCCAGGGATTTGGCGGCTACACCTTC
CDR3 protein: CASSFQGFGGYTF
D gene: .
clone size: .
V gene: TRBV5-6
J gene: TRBJ1-2

CDR3 DNA: TGTGCCAGCAGTCCCGCGGGGGGGGGAGGAGATACGCAGTATTTT
CDR3 protein: CASSPAGGGGDTQYF
D gene: TRBD2
clone size: .
V gene: TRBV6-5
J gene: TRBJ2-3

CDR3 DNA: TGTGCCAGTAGGTTGTTCCCGGAGGACACTGAAGCTTTCTTT
CDR3 protein: CASRLFPEDTEAFF
D gene: .
clone size: .
V gene: TRBV19
J gene: TRBJ1-1

CDR3 DNA: TGTGCCAGCAGATCTCAACCGGGACTAGCGAATGAGCAGTTCTTC
CDR3 protein: CASRSQPGLANEQFF
D gene: TRBD2
clone size: once
V gene: TRBV11-2
J gene: TRBJ2-1

CDR3 DNA: TGTGCCAGCAGTCTACCCGGGACAGTACGGAGGGACTTC
CDR3 protein: CASSLPGTVRRDF
D gene: TRBD1
clone size: .
V gene: TRBV28
J gene: TRBJ1-2